Below, one T cell receptor beta chain is given with its context. Its antigen is as yet unknown. The PCR had 60 Vbeta and 13 Jbeta primers. Original analysis: Later, an analysis found 75 million to 90 million unique TCR beta chains, and 9.5 million to 11 million of these were shared. Profiling relied on immunoSEQ multiplex PCR, and the TCRdb table lists in-frame clones only, not all of them. V and J calls and clone size come straight from that table; D and trimming were deduced from the DNA. Counted here are approximately 120,000 clones, about 82% occurring once; the ten biggest clones make up less than 2%. Germline-derived CDR1 and CDR2 are SNHLY and FYNNEI. There are 12 residues in the CDR3. V lost 8 bases and J lost 5, with 12 bases in between. These data belong to a study of cytomegalovirus exposure and HLA in healthy donors. Study observations and caveats: As was reported, the HLA-A and HLA-B alleles of most subjects were accurately predicted from TCR beta sequences.

The genes are TRBV2 and TRBJ1-2; no definite D call. Material for sequencing was PBMCs. This receptor was identified in a man in his fifties or sixties in good health and CMV-seronegative. The DNA for the CDR3 is TGTGCCAGCCGACTCGAAAGTTATGGCTACACCTTC. This sequence encodes CASRLESYGYTF.